Within the sample, the clone carrying this TCR beta chain is medium-sized (0.01 to 0.1%). Its antigen is currently unknown. A junction end diverges from the germline sequence, so it may reflect a read error. In germline, CDR1 is SNHLY, CDR2 FYNNEI. The CDR3 has 18 amino acids. With 32 V and 13 J primers, multiplex PCR amplified the TCR beta CDR3. One entry per CDR3 protein, called by TCRdb with MiXCR from the multiplex PCR reads. The profile covers over 12,000 distinct CDR3 sequences, with around 27% appearing a single time and over 4% taken by the ten largest. As template, the study used bulk tumor genomic DNA at approximately 610 ng per sample. Spaced far apart, several biopsies were taken from each primary tumor during surgery. Before undergoing curative surgery, patients had newly diagnosed non-small cell lung cancer that was untreated. The data derive from a study of immune heterogeneity within non-small cell lung tumors. Turning to the study itself: There were several squamous cell carcinomas, approximately nine non-squamous carcinomas and 1 tumor not otherwise specified. Findings and limits, study-wide: Local tumor mutational burden showed a correlation with local T-cell clonality that was moderate but significant (R 0.3 to 0.4). Different tumor locations in one patient shared dominant CDR3 beta clonotypes yet harbored unique high-frequency clones.

The sequence was obtained from a man aged 35 to 55 with non-small cell lung cancer. Source material: lung tumor tissue. J is TRBJ2-7 and V is TRBV2, with 9 bases fitting TRBD2. DNA of the CDR3: TGTGCCAGCAGTGAACCCGGATCCCGACTAGCGGAGTCCTCCGAGCAGTACTTC. Translating it yields CASSEPGSRLAESSEQYF.